A single sample is the source of the 21 T cell receptor beta chains below, sequenced in a study of OX40 agonist ivuxolimab in advanced cancers. Data came from immunoSEQ multiplex PCR; TCRdb stores just in-frame clones and leaves some out. Of 60,000 or so clones detected, 75% to 90% appear once; the ten largest clones hold 10% to 15%. The sample in question was CD4+ or CD8+ T cells sorted from blood, obtained in a trial of the OX40 agonist ivuxolimab. The receptor source for this set is an adult with an advanced solid tumor such as melanoma, head and neck, liver or kidney cancer.

This rearrangement joins TRBV13 to TRBJ1-1, with no clear D. The length of the CDR3 is 14 residues. Trimming stripped 8 bases from V and 0 bases from J, with 13 bases between. The germline CDR1 and CDR2 sequences are PRHDT and FYEKMQ (reference sequence). CDR3: CASPSGDMNTEAFF. CDR3 nucleotides: TGTGCCAGCCCCTCCGGCGATATGAACACTGAAGCTTTCTTT. Variable domain in full (rest from reference TRBV13 and TRBJ1-1): AAGVIQSPRHLIKEKRETATLKCYPIPRHDTVYWYQQGPGQDPQFLISFYEKMQSDKGSIPDRFSAQQFSDYHSELNMSSLELGDSALYFCASPSGDMNTEAFFGQGTRLTVV.

The rearrangement joins TRBV7-6 to TRBJ1-1; perhaps TRBD1 as D (5 bases). From germline, CDR1 is SGHVS and CDR2 FNYEAQ. The CDR3 is 13 amino acids. Trimming left V 4 bases short and J 2 bases short, with 8 bases between. As DNA, the CDR3 is TGTGCCAGCAGCTCACAGGTTAACACTGAAGCTTTCTTT. Residues: CASSSQVNTEAFF.

V and J are TRBV5-1 and TRBJ2-7, with 7 bases aligning to TRBD1. The CDR3 totals 14 residues. V lost 1 base, J lost 3 bases, and 4 bases stayed unmatched. From germline, CDR1 is SGHRS and CDR2 YFSETQ. CDR3 in amino acids: CASSLSGTVYEQYF. The CDR3, as DNA: TGCGCCAGCAGCTTGTCCGGGACAGTCTACGAGCAGTACTTC.

This clone was observed a few times. The chain's CDR3 is CASSLNPHDYTEAFF. The CDR3 nucleotides read TGTGCCAGTAGTCTAAACCCCCACGATTACACTGAAGCTTTCTTT. The chain couples TRBV19 to TRBJ1-1; D gene ambiguous. Germline CDR1 and CDR2: LNHDA and SQIVND (reference sequence). V was trimmed by 5 bases and J by 3 bases, leaving 16 bases between them. The CDR3 has 15 amino acids.

The chain recombines TRBV11-3 with TRBJ2-1; 7 bases are a match to TRBD1. V shed 5 bases, J shed 0 bases, and the junction held 4 bases outside the gene matches. Germline-derived CDR1 and CDR2 are SGHNT and YENEEA. CDR3 length: 15 residues. Here the CDR3 DNA reads TGTGCCAGCAGCATCCGGGACAGCTCCTACAATGAGCAGTTCTTC. Translating gives CASSIRDSSYNEQFF. Filled out from reference TRBV11-3 and TRBJ2-1, the complete variable domain reads EAGVVQSPRYKIIEKKQPVAFWCNPISGHNTLYWYLQNLGQGPELLIRYENEEAVDDSQLPKDRFSAERLKGVDSTLKIQPAELGDSAVYLCASSIRDSSYNEQFFGPGTRLTVL.

The chain has TRBV7-3 and TRBJ2-1; tentative D call: TRBD2 (7 bases). Looked up from germline, CDR1 is SGHTA and CDR2 is FQGTGA. CDR3 length equals 16 residues. V dropped 5 bases and J dropped 8 bases, with 22 bases sitting between them. CDR3 DNA sequence: TGTGCCAGCAGCCCCGAGGGGGGGGGCCGTAAGGATGAGCAGTTCTTC. This gives the protein CASSPEGGGRKDEQFF.

This chain connects TRBV4-1 to TRBJ2-7, with D perhaps matching TRBD2 (7 bases). The CDR3 has 15 amino acids. V was pared by 7 bases and J by 4 bases, with 20 bases between. The germline V gene encodes CDR1 MGHRA and CDR2 YSYEKL. The chain's CDR3 is CASTPVEGGGYEQYF. The CDR3 DNA reads TGCGCCAGCACCCCGGTAGAGGGGGGGGGATACGAGCAGTACTTC.

This clone appeared once. The chain employs TRBV5-8 and TRBJ2-1, with D maybe TRBD2 (7 bases). V was trimmed by 4 bases and J by 7 bases, leaving 21 bases between them. Germline V gives CDR1 SGHTS, CDR2 YDEGEE. The CDR3 sequence is 16 residues long. The CDR3 sequence is CASSTRGGAKINEQFF. CDR3 bases: TGTGCCAGCAGCACCCGTGGGGGGGCAAAGATTAATGAGCAGTTCTTC. Full variable domain (missing parts from reference TRBV5-8 and TRBJ2-1): EAGVTQSPTHLIKTRGQQATLRCSPISGHTSVYWYQQALGLGLQFLLWYDEGEERNRGNFPPRFSGRQFPNYSSELNVNALELEDSALYLCASSTRGGAKINEQFFGPGTRLTVL.

This clone was detected only a few times. The V call is TRBV4-3, the J call TRBJ1-5; D uncertain. V lost 0 bases to trimming and J lost 4 bases, with 13 bases between them. The CDR3 has 16 residues. Germline CDR1 is LGHNA and CDR2 is YSLEER. Here the CDR3 DNA reads TGCGCCAGCAGCCAAGATCTGCCCAGCTTGAATCAGCCCCAGCATTTT. Amino acids: CASSQDLPSLNQPQHF.

The genes are TRBV28 and TRBJ1-4; possibly TRBD1 for D (5 bases). Trimming stripped 1 base from V and 11 bases from J, with 11 bases between. The CDR3 has 13 amino acids. Germline assignment: CDR1 MDHEN and CDR2 SYDVKM. CDR3 amino acids: CASSLSGPTKLFF. The CDR3 coding sequence is TGTGCCAGCAGTTTATCGGGACCTACTAAACTGTTTTTT.

This chain uses TRBV19 with TRBJ2-5; possibly TRBD1 for D (7 bases). Trimming took 5 bases from V and 5 from J, leaving 15 bases between them. CDR3 length: 14 amino acids. Germline V CDR1 and CDR2: LNHDA, SQIVND (reference sequence). CDR3: CASSWRGRMETQYF. The CDR3 coding sequence is TGTGCCAGTAGTTGGAGGGGGCGGATGGAGACCCAGTACTTC.

Notes on this clone: The junction shows a germline mismatch at one end, possibly a read error. The rearrangement links TRBV7-9 to TRBJ2-2; D remains ambiguous. This CDR3 is built from 15 residues. The germline CDR1 and CDR2 sequences are SEHNR and FQNEAQ (reference sequence). CDR3: CASSSPLVVAGELFF. For the CDR3, the DNA is TGTGCCAGCAGCTCTCCCCTGGTCGTTGCCGGTGAGCTGTTTTTT.

The genes are TRBV19 and TRBJ1-1; D ambiguous. The V gene's germline CDR1 is LNHDA and CDR2 SQIVND (reference sequence). Trimming removed 3 bases from V and 1 base from J, with 12 bases in between. CDR3 length equals 15 residues. The chain's CDR3 is CASSIWVRSNTEAFF. As DNA, the CDR3 is TGTGCCAGTAGTATTTGGGTCAGGTCGAACACTGAAGCTTTCTTT.

The chain uses TRBV5-4 and TRBJ1-1, with D uncertain. Trimming took off 6 bases at V and 5 bases at J, with 23 bases between the two ends. The CDR3 is made up of 16 amino acids. CDR1 and CDR2 from the germline V gene are SGHNT and YYREEE (reference sequence). The CDR3 region is CASTDQTTEGRTEAFF. CDR3 DNA: TGTGCCAGCACCGATCAAACGACGGAGGGTAGGACTGAAGCTTTCTTT.

The chain couples TRBV19 to TRBJ2-5; D may be TRBD2 (5 bases). With the DNA end fitting TRBJ2-7 better, the J assignment may be wrong. Germline loops: CDR1 LNHDA, CDR2 SQIVND (reference sequence). CDR3 length: 14 residues. As DNA, the CDR3 is TGTGCCAGTAGTATCTGGGGTGAGGGCTACGAGCAGTACTTC. It translates to CASSIWGEGYEQYF.

The rearrangement uses TRBV10-1 and TRBJ2-2, with D uncertain. This CDR3 region has 13 residues. CDR1 is WNHNN and CDR2 is SYGVQD in the germline V gene (reference sequence). V lost 6 bases, J lost 0 bases, and 5 bases lay in between. The CDR3 region has the DNA TGCGCCAGCAGGGGAACGAACACCGGGGAGCTGTTTTTT. Its translation: CASRGTNTGELFF.

The V gene is TRBV11-2, the J gene TRBJ2-3; D uncertain. The V end was cut by 5 bases, the J end by 3 bases, with 9 bases between. The CDR3 sequence is 13 residues long. From germline, CDR1 is SGHAT and CDR2 FQNNGV. CDR3 protein: CASSATRTDTQYF. CDR3 nucleotide sequence: TGTGCCAGCAGCGCGACCAGAACAGATACGCAGTATTTT.

The chain links TRBV7-9 to TRBJ2-5, with D possibly being TRBD2 (5 bases). CDR3 size: 14 residues. Germline-derived CDR1 and CDR2 are SEHNR and FQNEAQ (reference sequence). Deletions cut 5 bases from V and 5 bases from J, with 15 bases between. The CDR3 is CASSLMGSAETQYF. Here the CDR3 DNA reads TGTGCCAGCAGCCTGATGGGGAGTGCCGAGACCCAGTACTTC.

The chain is built from TRBV13 and TRBJ2-3; 8 bases match TRBD1. The CDR3 runs to 18 residues. Germline CDR1 reads PRHDT; CDR2 reads FYEKMQ (reference sequence). Trimming cost V 2 bases and J 1 base; bases outside gene matches: 11. This CDR3 reads CASSLSDRGEVGTDTQYF. The CDR3 nucleotides read TGTGCCAGCAGCTTAAGCGACAGGGGCGAAGTGGGCACAGATACGCAGTATTTT.

The chain recombines TRBV5-4 with TRBJ1-2, with D possibly TRBD1 on 6 matching bases. Germline CDR1 reads SGHNT; CDR2 reads YYREEE (reference sequence). V shed 2 bases and J shed 4 bases, with 9 bases lying between them. This CDR3 region has 13 residues. CDR3 in DNA: TGTGCCAGCAGCTTACAGGGCGTCTATGGCTACACCTTC. Amino acid sequence: CASSLQGVYGYTF.

This chain links TRBV27 with TRBJ2-7; 10 bases line up with TRBD1. With V trimmed by 4 bases and J by 7 bases, 13 bases remained unmatched. The length of the CDR3 is 16 residues. The germline V gene encodes CDR1 MNHEY and CDR2 SMNVEV (reference sequence). The chain's CDR3 is CASSSGRGTGEWEQYF. CDR3 DNA sequence: TGTGCCAGCAGTTCTGGGCGGGGGACAGGGGAGTGGGAGCAGTACTTC.